A selection of T cell receptor beta chains follows, all from one sample in a study of shared clonotypes between healthy human individuals. Sequenced by immunoSEQ multiplex PCR; TCRdb stores in-frame clones only, minus some. In the table there are a few hundred thousand clones, 97% of which are singletons. Sequenced material: naive CD4+ T cells sorted from blood. The receptors derive from a woman in her 30s in good health. The CDR3 runs from the conserved cysteine through the conserved F or W. D genes are given only for firm matches. Rows give clone size only sometimes, using once, few, many, or a class for an expanded clone.

j_gene	v_gene	abundance	d_gene	CDR3aa	CDR3nt
TRBJ1-2	TRBV2	.	.	CAGEDGANYGYTF	TGTGCCGGCGAGGACGGAGCTAACTATGGCTACACCTTC
TRBJ2-7	TRBV11-3	.	.	CASSQSSYEQYF	TGTGCCAGCAGCCAGAGCTCCTACGAGCAGTACTTC
TRBJ1-2	TRBV7-2	.	.	CASSPDGLGGYTF	TGTGCCAGCAGCCCCGACGGGTTAGGCGGCTACACCTTC
TRBJ2-1	TRBV7-2	.	TRBD2	CASSLALGLATNNEQFF	TGTGCCAGCAGCTTAGCGCTGGGACTAGCAACAAACAATGAGCAGTTCTTC
TRBJ1-1	TRBV6-5	.	TRBD1	CASSLGGTGPGEAFF	TGTGCCAGCAGTCTTGGTGGGACAGGGCCTGGTGAAGCTTTCTTT
TRBJ2-7	TRBV7-9	.	.	CASSPKIQSYEQYF	TGTGCCAGCAGCCCAAAAATACAGAGCTACGAGCAGTACTTC
TRBJ2-6	TRBV4-1	.	.	CASSRLGGGSGANVLTF	TGCGCCAGCAGCCGCCTCGGTGGAGGGTCCGGGGCCAACGTCCTGACTTTC
TRBJ2-1	TRBV5-4	.	TRBD2	CASSSGTSGIYNEQFF	TGTGCCAGCAGTTCCGGGACTAGCGGAATATACAATGAGCAGTTCTTC
TRBJ2-7	TRBV20-1	.	.	CSASSESEQYF	TGCAGTGCTAGCTCGGAGTCCGAGCAGTACTTC
TRBJ2-3	TRBV27	.	.	CASGLRRQTSTDTQYF	TGTGCCAGCGGTCTCCGGAGGCAGACTAGCACAGATACGCAGTATTTT
TRBJ2-7	TRBV7-9	once	TRBD1	CASSSSPGQGPYEQYF	TGTGCCAGCAGCTCATCACCGGGACAGGGACCCTACGAGCAGTACTTC
TRBJ2-1	TRBV5-6	.	.	CASSLSHGNEQFF	TGTGCCAGCAGCTTGTCCCACGGCAATGAGCAGTTCTTC
TRBJ2-5	TRBV27	.	.	CASSALRGPETQYF	TGTGCCAGCAGTGCTCTGAGGGGCCCGGAGACCCAGTACTTC
TRBJ1-2	TRBV13	.	TRBD1	CASSETGGRYGYTF	TGTGCCAGCAGCGAGACAGGGGGACGCTATGGCTACACCTTC
TRBJ1-1	TRBV28	.	TRBD1	CASSWGGGAYTEAFF	TGTGCCAGCAGTTGGGGAGGGGGCGCGTACACTGAAGCTTTCTTT
TRBJ2-5	TRBV6-1	.	TRBD1	CASGWGQNQETQYF	TGTGCCAGCGGATGGGGACAGAACCAAGAGACCCAGTACTTC
TRBJ1-2	TRBV6-6	few	TRBD1	CASITGAGQPYGYTF	TGTGCCAGCATCACGGGGGCGGGACAGCCCTATGGCTACACCTTC
TRBJ2-7	TRBV28	.	TRBD2	CASHKPGGAHEQYF	TGTGCCAGCCATAAGCCGGGGGGGGCCCACGAGCAGTACTTC
TRBJ2-7	TRBV27	.	TRBD1	CASSLTGGTTYEQYF	TGTGCCAGCAGTTTGACAGGGGGCACAACCTACGAGCAGTACTTC
TRBJ2-7	TRBV5-1	.	.	CASSLGVLSSYEQYF	TGCGCCAGCAGCTTGGGAGTTCTTAGCTCCTACGAGCAGTACTTC
TRBJ1-1	TRBV6-5	.	.	CASSRWTGNTEAFF	TGTGCCAGCAGCCGCTGGACGGGGAACACTGAAGCTTTCTTT
TRBJ2-1	TRBV10-3	.	.	CAISDLVVRNEQFF	TGTGCCATCAGTGATCTCGTGGTCAGGAATGAGCAGTTCTTC
TRBJ2-2	TRBV28	.	TRBD2	CASSPPGLAGAPNTGELFF	TGTGCCAGCAGTCCTCCGGGACTAGCGGGAGCGCCGAACACCGGGGAGCTGTTTTTT
TRBJ2-7	TRBV6-4	.	TRBD2	CASSDLAGPSVHEQYF	TGTGCCAGCAGTGACCTAGCGGGGCCGTCTGTCCACGAGCAGTACTTC
TRBJ1-5	TRBV28	.	TRBD1	CASRLTGDNQPQHF	TGTGCCAGCAGACTCACAGGGGACAATCAGCCCCAGCATTTT
TRBJ1-4	TRBV2	.	.	CASTIQTGGNGEKLFF	TGTGCCAGCACCATCCAAACGGGGGGGAACGGTGAAAAACTGTTTTTT
TRBJ2-5	TRBV7-2	.	TRBD2	CASSLQGTSGSGETQYF	TGTGCCAGCAGCTTACAAGGGACTAGCGGGAGTGGAGAGACCCAGTACTTC
TRBJ2-3	TRBV19	.	.	CATKITGTDTQYF	TGTGCCACAAAAATTACCGGCACAGATACGCAGTATTTT
TRBJ1-1	TRBV6-5	.	.	CASSYSPGEDTEAFF	TGTGCCAGCAGTTACTCGCCAGGGGAAGACACTGAAGCTTTCTTT
TRBJ1-1	TRBV2	.	.	CASSYQGQFNTEAFF	TGTGCCAGCAGCTACCAGGGGCAGTTCAACACTGAAGCTTTCTTT
TRBJ2-7	TRBV28	.	TRBD1	CASSPPGTGFYEQYF	TGTGCCAGCAGCCCCCCCGGGACAGGGTTCTACGAGCAGTACTTC
TRBJ2-3	TRBV11-2	.	TRBD1	CASSHRDRVTDTQYF	TGTGCCAGCAGCCACCGGGACAGGGTCACAGATACGCAGTATTTT
TRBJ2-7	TRBV27	.	.	CASSLARGSYEQYF	TGTGCCAGCAGTTTAGCCAGGGGCTCCTACGAGCAGTACTTC
TRBJ1-1	TRBV21-1	.	.	CASRGVLRWSEAFF	TGTGCCAGCAGGGGGGTATTAAGGTGGTCTGAAGCTTTCTTT
TRBJ1-1	TRBV2	.	.	CASSEALPLRGTEAFF	TGTGCCAGCAGTGAAGCGCTTCCGTTGCGGGGCACTGAAGCTTTCTTT
TRBJ2-1	TRBV19	.	TRBD2	CASSPPPLSGIYNEQFF	TGTGCCAGTAGCCCCCCACCCCTCAGCGGGATTTACAATGAGCAGTTCTTC
TRBJ1-2	TRBV27	.	.	CASSLSRQKNYGYTF	TGTGCCAGCAGTTTATCGCGACAAAAGAACTATGGCTACACCTTC
TRBJ2-3	TRBV12-2	.	.	CASRHTGTGGYTQYF	TGTGCAAGTCGTCACACCGGGACAGGGGGTTATACGCAGTATTTT
TRBJ1-1	TRBV29-1	.	.	CSITRGTEAFF	TGCAGCATTACCAGGGGCACTGAAGCTTTCTTT
TRBJ2-7	TRBV27	.	TRBD2	CASSPTSGYYEQYF	TGTGCCAGCAGTCCCACTAGCGGATACTACGAGCAGTACTTC
TRBJ1-2	TRBV27	.	.	CASSTDGANYGYTF	TGTGCCAGCAGTACTGACGGAGCTAACTATGGCTACACCTTC
TRBJ1-1	TRBV6-6	.	.	CASTSGTEAFF	TGTGCCAGCACCTCCGGGACTGAAGCTTTCTTT
TRBJ1-1	TRBV28	.	.	CASSPIIPPEVSKAFF	TGTGCCAGCAGTCCGATTATACCCCCGGAGGTGTCTAAAGCTTTCTTT
TRBJ2-7	TRBV28	.	TRBD2	CASSLLRMRESPHYEQYF	TGTGCCAGCAGTTTACTGAGGATGCGGGAGTCTCCACACTACGAGCAGTACTTC
TRBJ2-5	TRBV19	.	.	CASSLTDLETQYF	TGTGCCAGTAGTTTGACGGATCTGGAGACCCAGTACTTC
TRBJ1-1	TRBV23-1	once	.	CASRIRGYTEAFF	TGCGCCAGCAGAATCAGGGGTTACACTGAAGCTTTCTTT
TRBJ2-7	TRBV19	.	TRBD2	CASSIQAGRHEQYF	TGTGCCAGTAGTATCCAAGCGGGGCGTCACGAGCAGTACTTC
TRBJ1-4	TRBV15	once	TRBD1	CATSSSQGTNEKLFF	TGTGCCACCAGCAGCTCACAGGGGACTAATGAAAAACTGTTTTTT
TRBJ2-7	TRBV6-1	.	.	CASSLTYYEQYF	TGTGCCAGCAGTCTCACCTACTACGAGCAGTACTTC
TRBJ1-3	TRBV28	.	.	CASSLTVRGINTIYF	TGTGCCAGCAGTTTAACAGTCAGGGGCATAAACACCATATATTTT
TRBJ2-1	TRBV4-1	.	.	CASSGLGSYNEQFF	TGCGCCAGCTCCGGGCTAGGCTCCTACAATGAGCAGTTCTTC
TRBJ2-5	TRBV18	.	.	CASSAQLARAQETQYF	TGTGCCAGCTCAGCACAACTAGCTAGAGCCCAAGAGACCCAGTACTTC
TRBJ2-5	TRBV11-2	.	.	CASSFGRAQYF	TGTGCCAGCAGCTTCGGGCGGGCCCAGTACTTC
TRBJ2-7	TRBV2	.	TRBD1	CASRTGTGVYEQYF	TGTGCCAGCAGGACCGGGACAGGGGTATACGAGCAGTACTTC
TRBJ2-1	TRBV9	.	.	CASSVAPLNEQFF	TGTGCCAGCAGCGTAGCCCCCCTCAATGAGCAGTTCTTC
TRBJ2-7	TRBV10-3	.	.	CAIREPGLTSSYEQYF	TGTGCCATCAGGGAACCGGGACTTACTAGCTCCTACGAGCAGTACTTC
TRBJ2-7	TRBV28	.	.	CASSSPGYEQYF	TGTGCCAGCAGTTCCCCCGGGTACGAGCAGTACTTC
TRBJ2-5	TRBV5-1	.	TRBD1	CASSLQGAELETQYF	TGCGCCAGCAGCTTACAGGGGGCTGAATTAGAGACCCAGTACTTC
TRBJ2-1	TRBV7-9	.	TRBD2	CASSTRLAVSSYNEQFF	TGTGCCAGCAGCACCAGACTAGCGGTAAGCTCCTACAATGAGCAGTTCTTC